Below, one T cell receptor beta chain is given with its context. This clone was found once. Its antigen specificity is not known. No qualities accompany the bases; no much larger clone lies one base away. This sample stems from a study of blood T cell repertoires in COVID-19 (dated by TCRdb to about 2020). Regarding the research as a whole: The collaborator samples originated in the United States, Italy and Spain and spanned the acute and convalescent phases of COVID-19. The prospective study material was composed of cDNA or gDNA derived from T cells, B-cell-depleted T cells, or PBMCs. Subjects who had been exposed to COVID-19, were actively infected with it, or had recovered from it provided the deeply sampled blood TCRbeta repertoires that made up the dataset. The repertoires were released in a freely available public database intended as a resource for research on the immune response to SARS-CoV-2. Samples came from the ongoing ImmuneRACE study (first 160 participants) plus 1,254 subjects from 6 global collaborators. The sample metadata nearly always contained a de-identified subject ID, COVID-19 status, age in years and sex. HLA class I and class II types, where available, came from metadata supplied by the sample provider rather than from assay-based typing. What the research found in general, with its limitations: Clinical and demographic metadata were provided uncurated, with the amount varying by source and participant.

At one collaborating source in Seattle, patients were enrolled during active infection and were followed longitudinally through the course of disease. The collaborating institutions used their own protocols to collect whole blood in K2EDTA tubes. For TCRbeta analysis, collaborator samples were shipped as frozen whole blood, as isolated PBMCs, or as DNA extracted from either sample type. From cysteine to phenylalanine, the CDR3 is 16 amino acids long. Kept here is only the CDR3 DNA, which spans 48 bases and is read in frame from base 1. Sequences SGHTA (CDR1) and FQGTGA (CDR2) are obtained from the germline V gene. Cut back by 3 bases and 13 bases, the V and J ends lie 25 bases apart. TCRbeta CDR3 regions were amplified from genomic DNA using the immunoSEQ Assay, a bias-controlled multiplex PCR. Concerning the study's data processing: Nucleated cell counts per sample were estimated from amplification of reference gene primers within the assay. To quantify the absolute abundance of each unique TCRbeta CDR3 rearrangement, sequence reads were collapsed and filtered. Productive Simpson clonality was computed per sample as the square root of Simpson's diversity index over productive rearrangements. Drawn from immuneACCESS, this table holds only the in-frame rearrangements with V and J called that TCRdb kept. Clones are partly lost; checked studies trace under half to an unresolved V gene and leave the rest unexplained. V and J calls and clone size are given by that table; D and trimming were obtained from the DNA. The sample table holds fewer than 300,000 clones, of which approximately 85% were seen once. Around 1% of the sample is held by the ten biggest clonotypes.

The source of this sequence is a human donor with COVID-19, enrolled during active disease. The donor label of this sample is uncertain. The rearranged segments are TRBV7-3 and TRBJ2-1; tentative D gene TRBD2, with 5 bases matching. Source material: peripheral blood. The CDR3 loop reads CASSFPRDTGVREQFF. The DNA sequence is TGTGCCAGCAGCTTTCCTCGGGATACCGGAGTAAGAGAACAGTTCTTC.